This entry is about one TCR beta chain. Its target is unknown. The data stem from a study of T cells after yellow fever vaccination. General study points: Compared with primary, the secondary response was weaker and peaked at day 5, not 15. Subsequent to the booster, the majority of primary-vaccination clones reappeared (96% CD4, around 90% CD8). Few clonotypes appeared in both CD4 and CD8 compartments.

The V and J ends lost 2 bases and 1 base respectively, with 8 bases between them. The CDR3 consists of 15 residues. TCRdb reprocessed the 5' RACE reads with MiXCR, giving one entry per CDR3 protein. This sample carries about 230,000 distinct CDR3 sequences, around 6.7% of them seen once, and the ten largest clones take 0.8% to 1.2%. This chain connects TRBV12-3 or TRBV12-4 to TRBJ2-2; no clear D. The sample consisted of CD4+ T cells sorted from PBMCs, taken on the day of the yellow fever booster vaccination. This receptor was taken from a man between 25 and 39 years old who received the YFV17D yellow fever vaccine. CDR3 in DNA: TGTGCCAGCAGTTTAACTTCCTGGAACACCGGGGAGCTGTTTTTT. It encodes CASSLTSWNTGELFF.